Below are 22 T cell receptor beta chains sequenced from a single sample in a study of OX40 agonist ivuxolimab in advanced cancers. The protocol used for the library was the immunoSEQ multiplex PCR assay. The table comes from immuneACCESS by way of TCRdb, which keeps in-frame sequences with V and J called. Part of the clones is missing from these tables; in studies checked, under half for an unresolved V gene and the rest for unknown reasons. The sample data list about 60,000 clones, and over 80% of these were observed just once. The ten largest clones add up to approximately 1.8% of the sample. The starting material was CD4+ or CD8+ T cells sorted from blood, obtained in a trial of the OX40 agonist ivuxolimab. The receptors were gathered from an adult with an advanced solid tumor such as melanoma, head and neck, liver or kidney cancer.

The chain links TRBV27 to TRBJ1-5; tentative D call: TRBD1 (5 bases). The CDR3 length is 14 residues. V was cut by 8 bases and J by 4 bases, with 15 bases left in between. Germline CDR1 and CDR2: MNHEY and SMNVEV (reference sequence). The CDR3 nucleotides are TGTGCCAGCCATCGTGCAGGGTTTAATCAGCCCCAGCATTTT. This translates into CASHRAGFNQPQHF.

The chain employs TRBV6-5 and TRBJ2-2, with a tentative D call TRBD2 (6 bases). CDR3 length: 16 amino acids. Trimming took 3 bases from V and 6 from J, leaving 17 bases between them. The V gene's germline CDR1 is MNHEY and CDR2 SVGAGI. CDR3 sequence (DNA): TGTGCCAGCAGTTATCGTTCGGGACTCCCGGCCGGGGAGCTGTTTTTT. Translated, it gives CASSYRSGLPAGELFF.

The chain links TRBV4-3 to TRBJ2-1; 8 bases match TRBD2. CDR3 length: 15 amino acids. V shed 5 bases, J shed 0 bases, and the junction held 3 bases outside the gene matches. From germline, CDR1 is LGHNA and CDR2 YSLEER. CDR3 nucleotide sequence: TGCGCCAGCAGCGATAGCGGGGTCTCCTACAATGAGCAGTTCTTC. It translates to CASSDSGVSYNEQFF.

V is TRBV5-4 and J is TRBJ2-2; D is ambiguous. V shed 4 bases and J shed 5 bases, with 9 bases lying between them. Germline V gives CDR1 SGHNT, CDR2 YYREEE (reference sequence). The CDR3 runs to 13 residues. The CDR3 is CASSITPTGELFF. Written as DNA, the CDR3 is TGTGCCAGCAGCATAACACCTACCGGGGAGCTGTTTTTT.

This chain uses TRBV5-1 with TRBJ2-3; D gene uncertain. V was trimmed by 2 bases and J by 0 bases, leaving 10 bases between them. Looked up from germline, CDR1 is SGHRS and CDR2 is YFSETQ. The CDR3 covers 15 residues. The CDR3 is CASSFRLPSTDTQYF. For the CDR3, the DNA is TGCGCCAGCAGCTTTCGCTTACCTAGCACAGATACGCAGTATTTT. Drawing the rest from reference TRBV5-1 and TRBJ2-3, the complete variable domain is KAGVTQTPRYLIKTRGQQVTLSCSPISGHRSVSWYQQTPGQGLQFLFEYFSETQRNKGNFPGRFSGRQFSNSRSEMNVSTLELGDSALYLCASSFRLPSTDTQYFGPGTRLTVL.

V gene TRBV29-1 combines with J gene TRBJ1-5; D uncertain. The CDR3 covers 18 residues. V was cut by 2 bases and J by 0 bases, with 20 bases left in between. Germline CDR1 and CDR2: SQVTM and ANQGSEA. The CDR3 loop is CSVELASNSGYSNQPQHF. The CDR3 nucleotides are TGCAGCGTTGAATTGGCCTCAAACTCCGGTTATAGCAATCAGCCCCAGCATTTT.

The V gene is TRBV7-2, the J gene TRBJ2-2; a weak D match, TRBD1 (5 bases). Trimming removed 5 bases from V and 6 bases from J, with 19 bases in between. The germline V gene encodes CDR1 SGHTA and CDR2 FQGNSA. The CDR3 consists of 16 residues. The CDR3 nucleotides read TGTGCCAGCAGCCCCTCCGGCAGGGTGTGGTCCGGGGAGCTGTTTTTT. It specifies CASSPSGRVWSGELFF.

V usage is TRBV6-4 and J usage is TRBJ1-5; 7 nucleotides agree with TRBD1. CDR1 and CDR2 from the germline V gene are MRHNA and SNTAGT. The length of the CDR3 is 13 residues. V lost 6 bases, J lost 7 bases, and 6 bases stayed unmatched. CDR3: CASSEGAGQPQHF. CDR3 DNA: TGTGCCAGCAGCGAGGGGGCCGGACAGCCCCAGCATTTT.

The V and J genes are TRBV7-3 and TRBJ2-7; TRBD1 aligns across 12 bases. This CDR3 is built from 14 residues. J was trimmed by 5 bases and V by 5 bases; bases with no gene match: 4. Germline V gene sequence: CDR1 SGHTA, CDR2 FQGTGA. The CDR3 DNA reads TGTGCCAGCAGCCGTGGGACAGGGGGCAACGAGCAGTACTTC. Translated, it gives CASSRGTGGNEQYF.

V gene TRBV5-1 combines with J gene TRBJ1-4, with 9 bases aligning to TRBD1. The CDR3 extends over 15 amino acids. Looked up from germline, CDR1 is SGHRS and CDR2 is YFSETQ. The trim removed 4 bases at V and 7 bases at J, leaving 8 bases unmatched. The CDR3 nucleotides read TGCGCCAGCAGCAGGGGACAGGGCTGGGGTGAAAAACTGTTTTTT. Translated: CASSRGQGWGEKLFF.

The rearrangement links TRBV2 to TRBJ1-5; D gene uncertain. Per the germline V gene, CDR1 is SNHLY and CDR2 is FYNNEI. V gave up 8 bases and J gave up 6 bases, with 14 bases separating them. The CDR3 is made up of 13 amino acids. The CDR3 loop is CASGIEESQPQHF. CDR3 nucleotides: TGTGCCAGCGGGATAGAAGAGTCTCAGCCCCAGCATTTT.

This chain uses TRBV18 with TRBJ1-1; D not certain. CDR3 length: 12 residues. With 5 bases removed from V and 2 bases from J, the gap between germline ends came to 6 bases. Germline V gene data show CDR1 as KGHSH and CDR2 as LQKENI. The CDR3 protein is CASSTVNTEAFF. The CDR3 coding sequence is TGTGCCAGCTCAACAGTTAACACTGAAGCTTTCTTT. The variable domain in full, with the rest retrieved from reference TRBV18 and TRBJ1-1, is NAGVMQNPRHLVRRRGQEARLRCSPMKGHSHVYWYRQLPEEGLKFMVYLQKENIIDESGMPKERFSAEFPKEGPSILRIQQVVRGDSAAYFCASSTVNTEAFFGQGTRLTVV.

The chain combines TRBV2 with TRBJ1-5; D is unresolved. This CDR3 spans 14 amino acids. Germline CDR1 reads SNHLY; CDR2 reads FYNNEI. Trimming removed 6 bases at V and 2 bases at J, with 11 bases between. In nucleotides, the CDR3 is TGTGCCAGCAGGCCTTATAACGGCAATCAGCCCCAGCATTTT. Residues: CASRPYNGNQPQHF. The full variable domain, with the rest looked up from reference TRBV2 and TRBJ1-5, is EPEVTQTPSHQVTQMGQEVILRCVPISNHLYFYWYRQILGQKVEFLVSFYNNEISEKSEIFDDQFSVERPDGSNFTLKIRSTKLEDSAMYFCASRPYNGNQPQHFGDGTRLSIL.

This clone was seen just once. The chain employs TRBV6-6 and TRBJ1-3; D not resolved. V lost 2 bases and J 2 bases, leaving 13 bases between the germline ends. The germline CDR1 and CDR2 sequences are MNHNY and SVGAGI (reference sequence). The length of the CDR3 is 16 residues. CDR3 in DNA: TGTGCCAGCAGTTACCCCGCGGGGTCTCCTGGAAACACCATATATTTT. Protein sequence: CASSYPAGSPGNTIYF.

V gene TRBV10-3 combines with J gene TRBJ1-1, with 7 nucleotides matching TRBD1. The CDR3 is 13 amino acids. The V and J ends lost 6 bases and 5 bases, in that order; junction bases with no gene match: 6. Germline lookup yields CDR1 ENHRY and CDR2 SYGVKD. CDR3 region: CAIRTGRETEAFF. The DNA of the CDR3 is TGTGCCATCAGGACAGGGAGAGAAACTGAAGCTTTCTTT.

This chain uses TRBV6-5 with TRBJ2-7, with 9 bases identical to TRBD1. The CDR3 runs to 14 residues. Unmatched junction bases numbered 6, after V lost 8 bases and J lost 1 base. From germline, CDR1 is MNHEY and CDR2 SVGAGI. The CDR3 sequence: CASQDRGQSYEQYF. The CDR3 DNA reads as TGTGCCAGCCAGGACAGGGGCCAGTCCTACGAGCAGTACTTC.

This clone has only a few counts. V and J are TRBV6-1 and TRBJ1-5; possible D gene TRBD1, 5 bases. CDR3 size: 16 residues. Germline V lookup: CDR1 MNHNS, CDR2 SASEGT. V shed 0 bases and J shed 3 bases, with 12 bases lying between them. The CDR3 region is CASSEAWNRFNQPQHF. The DNA of the CDR3 is TGTGCCAGCAGTGAAGCGTGGAACAGGTTCAATCAGCCCCAGCATTTT.

In its sample, this clone was seen once. The chain carries TRBV5-1 and TRBJ2-5; the D gene is possibly TRBD1 (6 bases). V was cut by 8 bases and J by 4 bases, with 15 bases left in between. The CDR3 contains 13 residues. Looked up from germline, CDR1 is SGHRS and CDR2 is YFSETQ. The DNA for the CDR3 is TGCGCCAGTAAAAGCCTGGGGGCAGAGACCCAGTACTTC. This sequence encodes CASKSLGAETQYF.

The genes are TRBV14 and TRBJ2-5; D ambiguous. With 3 bases removed from V and 5 bases from J, the gap between germline ends came to 22 bases. Germline V lookup: CDR1 SGHDN, CDR2 FVKESK. The CDR3 consists of 17 residues. The CDR3 sequence: CASSQLKLAGTMETQYF. The CDR3 region has the DNA TGTGCCAGCAGCCAGTTAAAATTAGCAGGCACTATGGAGACCCAGTACTTC.

This clone was detected once. The rearrangement joins TRBV19 to TRBJ1-6; 10 bases are shared with TRBD1. The CDR3 has 14 residues. The junction had 3 bases not matched to a gene; V was cut back by 6 bases and J by 7 bases. CDR1 and CDR2 (germline): LNHDA, SQIVND (reference sequence). CDR3 sequence reads: CASRPTGGNSPLHF. CDR3 in DNA: TGTGCCAGTAGACCGACAGGGGGCAATTCACCCCTCCACTTT.

This chain joins TRBV6-1 and TRBJ2-7, with D tentatively TRBD1 or TRBD2 (5 bases each). Between the trimmed V and J ends, which lost 8 bases and 5 bases, there was a span of 19 bases. This CDR3 is built from 14 residues. Germline CDR1 reads MNHNS; CDR2 reads SASEGT. The DNA for the CDR3 is TGTGCCAGCTCCTTAGGGCCTGGGACCAACGAGCAGTACTTC. Protein sequence: CASSLGPGTNEQYF.

The J gene is TRBJ2-1, the V gene TRBV5-1; D might be TRBD1 or TRBD2, each matching 6 bases. Germline values: CDR1 SGHRS, CDR2 YFSETQ. This CDR3 contains 18 residues. The V end was cut by 1 base, the J end by 8 bases, with 25 bases between. The CDR3 DNA sequence: TGCGCCAGCAGCTTGCAGTCGTCGGGGGCTTTTCGGGTCGATGAGCAGTTCTTC. Residues: CASSLQSSGAFRVDEQFF.